Below, 24 T cell receptor beta chains from the same sample are listed, as sequenced in a study of shared clonotypes between healthy human individuals. CD45RO-negative, CCR7-positively selected cells formed the naive CD8 fraction, excluding terminally differentiated effector memory CD45RA+ cells. The table came from immunoSEQ multiplex PCR; TCRdb's copy has only in-frame clones and leaves some out. This repertoire shows about 2.1 million clones, roughly 93% found once; its top ten account for about 1.7%. The sequencing input was naive CD8+ T cells from PBMCs. The receptors derive from a young man in good health. Some clones in this sample may be carry-over from other donors' samples.

In its sample, this clone was seen once. The chain couples TRBV11-3 to TRBJ2-3; TRBD1 matches at 7 bases. After removal of 0 bases from V and 0 bases from J, the junction contained 9 bases not matched to a gene. Germline loops: CDR1 SGHNT, CDR2 YENEEA. The CDR3 consists of 18 residues. CDR3 in DNA: TGTGCCAGCAGCTTAGATCCTCCTGGGACAGTTAGCACAGATACGCAGTATTTT. Protein sequence: CASSLDPPGTVSTDTQYF.

The J gene is TRBJ1-3, the V gene TRBV29-1, with TRBD1 matching over 9 bases. Germline values: CDR1 SQVTM, CDR2 ANQGSEA. V was pared by 2 bases and J by 7 bases, with 6 bases of the junction left unmatched. The CDR3 has 14 amino acids. The CDR3 here is CSVELGDRANTIYF. The DNA for the CDR3 is TGCAGCGTTGAATTGGGGGACAGGGCGAACACCATATATTTT. The full variable domain, with the rest looked up from reference TRBV29-1 and TRBJ1-3, is SAVISQKPSRDICQRGTSLTIQCQVDSQVTMMFWYRQQPGQSLTLIATANQGSEATYESGFVIDKFPISRPNLTFSTLTVSNMSPEDSSIYLCSVELGDRANTIYFGEGSWLTVV.

In this sample, this clone turned up a few times. At the DNA level, this CDR3 is encoded by other sequences in the same sample as well. The genes are TRBV7-9 and TRBJ1-1; D remains ambiguous. The CDR3 length is 12 residues. Trimming removed 1 base at V and 7 bases at J, with 7 bases between. Germline assignment: CDR1 SEHNR and CDR2 FQNEAQ (reference sequence). DNA for the CDR3: TGTGCCAGCAGCTTAGTTCCGAGTGAAGCTTTCTTT. Translation: CASSLVPSEAFF.

The chain has TRBV6-1 and TRBJ1-2; tentatively, D is TRBD1 (6 bases). This CDR3 is built from 15 residues. V lost 9 bases and J lost 0, with 17 bases in between. Per the germline V gene, CDR1 is MNHNS and CDR2 is SASEGT. The CDR3 reads CARPPDRLANYGYTF. As DNA, the CDR3 is TGTGCCAGGCCCCCTGACAGGCTAGCTAACTATGGCTACACCTTC.

This rearrangement joins TRBV7-9 to TRBJ2-1, with D perhaps matching TRBD1 or TRBD2 (5 bases each). Germline V lookup: CDR1 SEHNR, CDR2 FQNEAQ (reference sequence). This CDR3 spans 14 amino acids. V dropped 5 bases and J dropped 4 bases, with 12 bases sitting between them. The CDR3 reads CASSDRDGYNEQFF. In DNA form, the CDR3 reads TGTGCCAGCAGCGACCGGGACGGATACAATGAGCAGTTCTTC.

Of note for this clone: This specimen includes other DNA sequences encoding the same CDR3. The chain carries TRBV27 and TRBJ2-7; D remains ambiguous. The ends were cut back, 5 bases at V and 0 bases at J, with 8 bases in the middle. This CDR3 comprises 13 residues. Germline assignment: CDR1 MNHEY and CDR2 SMNVEV (reference sequence). The CDR3 sequence is CASSPLLSYEQYF. The CDR3 nucleotides are TGTGCCAGCAGTCCTCTCCTCTCCTACGAGCAGTACTTC.

This sequence joins TRBV28 and TRBJ2-5, with 13 bases identical to TRBD2. From germline, CDR1 is MDHEN and CDR2 SYDVKM. Unmatched junction bases numbered 5, after V lost 2 bases and J lost 5 bases. This CDR3 has 16 amino acids. The CDR3 region is CASSLTSGRAVETQYF. The CDR3 DNA sequence: TGTGCCAGCAGTTTAACTAGCGGGAGGGCCGTGGAGACCCAGTACTTC.

This chain joins TRBV5-1 and TRBJ1-2; D unclear. Germline V gene sequence: CDR1 SGHRS, CDR2 YFSETQ. There are 13 residues in the CDR3. The germline V and J ends were trimmed by 0 bases and 10 bases, with 13 bases remaining between them. The CDR3 reads CASSLAFTEDYTF. The CDR3 DNA follows: TGCGCCAGCAGCTTGGCGTTTACAGAAGACTACACCTTC.

The chain employs TRBV27 and TRBJ2-3; no reliable D call. The V gene lost 3 bases and the J gene lost 3 bases, with 25 bases spanning the gap. Germline assignment: CDR1 MNHEY and CDR2 SMNVEV (reference sequence). CDR3 length: 19 residues. CDR3 sequence: CASSFVGLTVGMETDTQYF. The CDR3 bases are TGTGCCAGCAGTTTCGTTGGTCTTACTGTGGGGATGGAAACAGATACGCAGTATTTT.

The chain combines TRBV7-6 with TRBJ2-7; a possible D gene is TRBD1 (6 bases). Per germline, CDR1 SGHVS and CDR2 FNYEAQ. This CDR3 region has 16 residues. V was clipped by 1 base and J by 1 base, with 14 bases between them. The CDR3, as DNA: TGTGCCAGCAGCTTAGTATCAGGGGAACAATCCTACGAGCAGTACTTC. Amino acids: CASSLVSGEQSYEQYF. Together with reference TRBV7-6 and TRBJ2-7, the CDR3 gives the full variable domain: GAGVSQSPRYKVTKRGQDVALRCDPISGHVSLYWYRQALGQGPEFLTYFNYEAQQDKSGLPNDRFSAERPEGSISTLTIQRTEQRDSAMYRCASSLVSGEQSYEQYFGPGTRLTVT.

The rearrangement uses TRBV4-2 and TRBJ2-7; the match to TRBD2 covers 9 bases. V trimming: 1 base; J trimming: 3 bases; junction bases outside the gene matches: 7. Germline values: CDR1 LGHNA, CDR2 YNFKEQ. The CDR3 is made up of 16 amino acids. In DNA, the CDR3 is TGTGCCAGCAGCCAAGGGTTAGCGGGAGTGTTCTACGAGCAGTACTTC. It specifies CASSQGLAGVFYEQYF.

This clone was found once. The chain recombines TRBV7-2 with TRBJ2-7, with TRBD2 matching over 9 bases. V was pared by 5 bases and J by 3 bases, with 8 bases of the junction left unmatched. There are 15 residues in the CDR3. The germline gives CDR1 SGHTA, CDR2 FQGNSA. The CDR3 loop is CASSPRTSAFYEQYF. The DNA for the CDR3 is TGTGCCAGCAGCCCTCGGACTAGCGCATTCTACGAGCAGTACTTC.

This clone has only one observation. J is TRBJ1-1 and V is TRBV27; weak D call: TRBD1 (5 bases). The CDR3 spans 15 residues. Trimming shortened V by 3 bases and J by 4 bases, and 15 bases separated the two germline ends. CDR1 and CDR2 (germline): MNHEY, SMNVEV (reference sequence). CDR3 protein: CASSFGGVGATEAFF. The DNA of the CDR3 is TGTGCCAGCAGTTTTGGCGGGGTTGGGGCCACTGAAGCTTTCTTT.

A remark on this clone: The sample contains more than one DNA sequence encoding this CDR3. The chain carries TRBV5-6 and TRBJ1-1; no definite D call. Germline values: CDR1 SGHDT, CDR2 YYEEEE. The CDR3 contains 13 residues. The V and J ends lost 0 bases and 0 bases respectively, with 3 bases between them. The CDR3: CASSLVVNTEAFF. The DNA of the CDR3 is TGTGCCAGCAGCTTGGTAGTGAACACTGAAGCTTTCTTT.

The genes are TRBV5-6 and TRBJ2-7, with D uncertain. There are 15 residues in the CDR3. V dropped 2 bases and J dropped 6 bases, with 18 bases sitting between them. From germline, CDR1 is SGHDT and CDR2 YYEEEE. This CDR3 is CASSFRLGSRLEQYF. In DNA, the CDR3 is TGTGCCAGCAGCTTCCGATTGGGTAGCCGCCTCGAGCAGTACTTC.

The sample holds a few counts of this clone. This chain joins TRBV2 and TRBJ1-4; TRBD1 aligns across 7 bases. After removal of 8 bases from V and 0 bases from J, the junction contained 6 bases not matched to a gene. Germline V gene data show CDR1 as SNHLY and CDR2 as FYNNEI. The CDR3 runs to 15 residues. CDR3 sequence reads: CASLGTEATNEKLFF. Written as DNA, the CDR3 is TGTGCCAGCCTCGGGACAGAAGCAACTAATGAAAAACTGTTTTTT.

This clone was detected only a few times. The same CDR3 is also encoded by other DNA sequences in this sample. J is TRBJ2-5 and V is TRBV11-2; D remains ambiguous. V was pared by 1 base and J by 4 bases, with 4 bases between. This CDR3 has 12 amino acids. CDR1 is SGHAT and CDR2 is FQNNGV in the germline V gene. CDR3 nucleotides: TGTGCCAGCAGCTTAGGTGTAGAGACCCAGTACTTC. Its protein product is CASSLGVETQYF. The full variable domain, its missing parts supplied by reference TRBV11-2 and TRBJ2-5, is EAGVAQSPRYKIIEKRQSVAFWCNPISGHATLYWYQQILGQGPKLLIQFQNNGVVDDSQLPKDRFSAERLKGVDSTLKIQPAKLEDSAVYLCASSLGVETQYFGPGTRLLVL.

The chain combines TRBV4-3 with TRBJ2-7; D is perhaps TRBD2 (6 bases). This CDR3 has 16 residues. Germline CDR1 reads LGHNA; CDR2 reads YSLEER. V lost 0 bases, J lost 0 bases, and 12 bases lay in between. The CDR3 DNA reads TGCGCCAGCAGCCAAGATCCGGGGGATTCCTCCTACGAGCAGTACTTC. Translated, it gives CASSQDPGDSSYEQYF.

The chain carries TRBV11-2 and TRBJ2-1; TRBD2 is a possible D gene (6 bases). CDR3 size: 15 residues. The V gene lost 5 bases and the J gene lost 3 bases, with 14 bases spanning the gap. Germline-derived CDR1 and CDR2 are SGHAT and FQNNGV. CDR3 nucleotide sequence: TGTGCCAGCAGCAGACTAGAGTCATTCTACAATGAGCAGTTCTTC. The encoded protein is CASSRLESFYNEQFF.

V and J are TRBV27 and TRBJ2-1, with TRBD2 identical over 11 bases. Germline V gives CDR1 MNHEY, CDR2 SMNVEV (reference sequence). The V and J ends lost 6 bases and 6 bases, in that order; junction bases with no gene match: 7. The CDR3 has 15 residues. CDR3 region: CASSYLAGGPNEQFF. CDR3 nucleotides: TGTGCCAGCAGCTACCTAGCGGGAGGACCCAATGAGCAGTTCTTC.

V gene TRBV4-1 combines with J gene TRBJ2-1; 11 bases match TRBD2. Looked up from germline, CDR1 is MGHRA and CDR2 is YSYEKL. There are 16 residues in the CDR3. The junction had 4 bases not matched to a gene; V was cut back by 1 base and J by 5 bases. The CDR3 here is CASSQAGLAVDNEQFF. The CDR3, as DNA: TGCGCCAGCAGCCAAGCGGGACTAGCGGTCGACAATGAGCAGTTCTTC.

This sequence joins TRBV7-9 and TRBJ2-1, with 10 bases fitting TRBD2. The germline V gene has CDR1 SEHNR and CDR2 FQNEAQ (reference sequence). This CDR3 has 17 residues. V was clipped by 5 bases and J by 1 base; unmatched bases: 8. CDR3 nucleotides: TGTGCCAGCAGCCCCCTGACTAGCGGGCCTTCCTACAATGAGCAGTTCTTC. It yields the protein CASSPLTSGPSYNEQFF. Supplemented by reference TRBV7-9 and TRBJ2-1, the full variable domain reads DTGVSQNPRHKITKRGQNVTFRCDPISEHNRLYWYRQTLGQGPEFLTYFQNEAQLEKSRLLSDRFSAERPKGSFSTLEIQRTEQGDSAMYLCASSPLTSGPSYNEQFFGPGTRLTVL.

Comments on this clone: The identical CDR3 is also encoded by other nucleotide sequences in the sample. This chain connects TRBV28 to TRBJ2-3; 7 bases align to TRBD2. Trimming at V came to 5 bases and at J to 0 bases, leaving 2 bases not matched to a gene. The CDR3 spans 14 residues. Germline lookup yields CDR1 MDHEN and CDR2 SYDVKM. CDR3 DNA sequence: TGTGCCAGCAGTCCCGGGGGGAGCACAGATACGCAGTATTTT. As protein: CASSPGGSTDTQYF.

Comments on this clone: In the same sample, other DNA sequences code for this CDR3. The genes are TRBV7-2 and TRBJ2-7; 7 bases are shared with TRBD2. Looked up from germline, CDR1 is SGHTA and CDR2 is FQGNSA. The CDR3 extends over 15 amino acids. Trimming removed 1 base from V and 2 bases from J; junction bases left unmatched: 5. The CDR3 sequence is CASSLGLAGTYEQYF. In DNA, the CDR3 is TGTGCCAGCAGCTTAGGTTTAGCGGGCACCTACGAGCAGTACTTC.